The TCR beta chain under discussion was sequenced for a study of vaccination effects on CD4 cells after COVID-19. Study-wide results and limits: There were few convalescent patients in the study and no early post-infection timepoints.

V lost 0 bases, J lost 10 bases, and 15 bases lay in between. The CDR3 extends over 14 amino acids. Germline V CDR1 and CDR2: MNHNS, SASEGT. Within the ViraFEST assay, antigen-specific CD4+ T cells underwent expansion with viral peptide pools prior to sequencing. Investigators separated out CD4+ T cells once around eleven days of culture had passed. Subjects were given two BNT162b2 or mRNA-1273 vaccine doses. Profiled with immunoSEQ multiplex PCR; TCRdb holds only in-frame clones, not every one. The data show 25,000 to 30,000 clones, roughly 74% seen once. In regard to this clone: As yet, its antigen is unknown.

This receptor was obtained from a human donor who received a COVID-19 vaccine. The specimen was CD4+ T cells from PBMCs cultured with HCoV-OC43 spike peptides, collected after COVID-19 vaccination. Described subset: HCoV-OC43 spike overlapping peptide pool stimulation. The chain employs TRBV6-1 and TRBJ1-1; no definite D call. CDR3 residues: CASSEALPARGAFF. CDR3 coding DNA: TGTGCCAGCAGTGAAGCGCTCCCTGCACGGGGAGCTTTCTTT.